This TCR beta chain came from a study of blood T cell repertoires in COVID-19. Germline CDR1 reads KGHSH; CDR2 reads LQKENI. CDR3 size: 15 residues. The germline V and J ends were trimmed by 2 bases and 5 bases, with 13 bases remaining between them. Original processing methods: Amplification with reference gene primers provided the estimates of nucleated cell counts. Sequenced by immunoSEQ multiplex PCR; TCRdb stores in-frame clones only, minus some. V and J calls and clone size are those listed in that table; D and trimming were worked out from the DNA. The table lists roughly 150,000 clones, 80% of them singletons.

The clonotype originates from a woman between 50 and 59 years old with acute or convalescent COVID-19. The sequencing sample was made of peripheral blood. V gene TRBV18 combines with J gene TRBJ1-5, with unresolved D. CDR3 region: CASSPYEQPHQPQHF. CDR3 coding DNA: TGTGCCAGCTCACCATATGAACAACCCCATCAGCCCCAGCATTTT.